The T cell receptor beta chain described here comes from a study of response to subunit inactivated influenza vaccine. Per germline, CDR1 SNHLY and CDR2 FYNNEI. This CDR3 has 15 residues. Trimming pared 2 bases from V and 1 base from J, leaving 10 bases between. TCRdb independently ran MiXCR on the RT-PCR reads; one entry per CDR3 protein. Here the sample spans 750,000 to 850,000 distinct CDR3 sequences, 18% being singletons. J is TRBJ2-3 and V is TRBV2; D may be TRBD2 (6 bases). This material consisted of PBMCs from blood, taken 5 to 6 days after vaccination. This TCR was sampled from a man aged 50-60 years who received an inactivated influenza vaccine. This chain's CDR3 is CASSEWWGGTDTQYF. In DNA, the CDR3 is TGTGCCAGCAGTGAATGGTGGGGGGGCACAGATACGCAGTATTTT.